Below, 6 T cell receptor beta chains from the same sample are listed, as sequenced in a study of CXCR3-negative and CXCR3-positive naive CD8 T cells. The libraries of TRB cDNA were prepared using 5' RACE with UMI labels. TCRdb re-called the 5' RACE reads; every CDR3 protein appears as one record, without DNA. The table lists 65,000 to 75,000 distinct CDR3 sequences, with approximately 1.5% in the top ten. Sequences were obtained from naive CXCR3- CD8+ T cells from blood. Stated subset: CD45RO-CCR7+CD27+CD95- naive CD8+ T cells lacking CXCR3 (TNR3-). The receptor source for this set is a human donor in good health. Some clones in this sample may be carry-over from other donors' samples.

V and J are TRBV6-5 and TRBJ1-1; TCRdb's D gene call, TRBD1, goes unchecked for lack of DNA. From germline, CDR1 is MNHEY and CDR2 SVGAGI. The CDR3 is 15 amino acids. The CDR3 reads CAISETGGKNTEAFF.

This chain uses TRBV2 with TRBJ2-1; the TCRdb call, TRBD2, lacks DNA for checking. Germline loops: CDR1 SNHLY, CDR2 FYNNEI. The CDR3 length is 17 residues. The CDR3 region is CASSGGLAGLSYNEQFF.

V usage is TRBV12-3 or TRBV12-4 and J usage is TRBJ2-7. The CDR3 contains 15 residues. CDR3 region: CASSSAGGSVYEQYF.

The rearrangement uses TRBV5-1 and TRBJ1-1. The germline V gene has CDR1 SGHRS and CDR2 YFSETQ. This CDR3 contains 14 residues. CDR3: CASSLMTPNTEAFF.

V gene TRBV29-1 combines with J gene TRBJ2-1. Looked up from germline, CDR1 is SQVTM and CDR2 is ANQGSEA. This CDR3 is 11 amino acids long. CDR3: CSVDWDSEQFF.

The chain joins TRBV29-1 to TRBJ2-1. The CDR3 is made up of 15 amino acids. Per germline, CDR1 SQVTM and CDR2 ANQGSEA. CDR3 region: CSVEDLGSPYNEQFF.